The sequence of this TCR beta chain was determined in a study of sequential checkpoint blockade in melanoma. Sequencing used immunoSEQ multiplex PCR; TCRdb keeps in-frame clones, though not all of them. The sample yields 10,000 to 11,000 clones, approximately 76% seen once. The CDR3 sequence is 12 residues long. Trimming at V came to 3 bases and at J to 9 bases, leaving 4 bases not matched to a gene. CDR1 and CDR2 (germline): SGHTA, FQGNSA. Stated treatment: randomized to nivolumab then ipilimumab (arm A) or the reverse (arm B). This sequence originates from a human donor with melanoma. The chain combines TRBV7-2 with TRBJ2-7, with 8 nucleotides matching TRBD1. Sequencing was performed on CD8+ T cells sorted from blood (inferred from file names), taken from a patient given nivolumab and ipilimumab in sequence. The CDR3 nucleotides are TGTGCCAGCAGCTTGGACAGGGACCGGCAGTACTTC. It specifies CASSLDRDRQYF.